This TCR beta chain was profiled in a study of tumor and adjacent non-tumor tissue in lung cancer. The wider study: About 4.2 million productive TCRbeta reads were obtained per sample on average.

No cell sorting was done before RNA was extracted from the tissue. Three rounds of nested PCR, following a modified ARM-PCR protocol, produced the TCRbeta library. TCRdb ran MiXCR on the multiplex PCR reads and lists one entry per CDR3 protein. The top ten clones hold 35% to 40% of a sample with roughly 120,000 distinct CDR3 sequences, 75% of them seen once. General study points: Shorter survival was associated with higher TCR diversity in tumors.

The CDR3 is 14 amino acids. From germline, CDR1 is SQVTM and CDR2 ANQGSEA. A few counts support this clonotype. Its antigen is not identified. One junction end disagrees with the germline gene, perhaps due to a read error. Sequenced: lung tumor tissue. J is TRBJ1-4 and V is TRBV29-1, with TRBD1 as a possible D gene (5 bases). This sequence originates from a woman aged 55-70 years with non-small cell lung cancer. The CDR3 DNA reads as TGCAGCGTCACCCCCAGGGACCGGAATGAAGAACTGTTTTTT. Its translation: CSVTPRDRNEELFF.